This T cell receptor (beta chain) was obtained from a study of blood T cell repertoires in COVID-19. Study information: COVID-19 samples collected from the United States, Italy and Spain covered acute and convalescent phases. The cDNA or gDNA used as material had been derived from T cells, B-cell-depleted T cells, or PBMCs.

The CDR3 totals 15 residues. V was clipped by 3 bases and J by 3 bases; unmatched bases: 7. The germline V gene encodes CDR1 LNHDA and CDR2 SQIVND (reference sequence). In the authors' workflow: Nucleated cell number was recorded as an estimate derived from reference gene primer amplification. Measured with immunoSEQ multiplex PCR; TCRdb has only the in-frame clones, and not every one. The DNA was the basis for D and trimming; V, J and clone size are from that table. The profile shows roughly 100,000 clones, 90% to 95% of them singletons. This chain connects TRBV19 to TRBJ1-1; TRBD1 aligns across 7 bases. The sequencing input was peripheral blood. The clonotype originates from a man aged 50-59 years with acute or convalescent COVID-19. CDR3 sequence: CASSILGTDYTEAFF. The CDR3 bases are TGTGCCAGTAGTATCCTGGGGACAGACTACACTGAAGCTTTCTTT.